This T cell receptor beta chain was profiled in a study of blood T cell repertoires in COVID-19 (dated by TCRdb to 2020 to 2022). Regarding the research as a whole: The collaborator samples originated in the United States, Italy and Spain and spanned the acute and convalescent phases of COVID-19. The samples were drawn from two sources: the first 160 participants of the ongoing ImmuneRACE study, and 1,200 or so subjects contributed by 6 global collaborators. The dataset comprised deeply sampled blood TCRbeta repertoires from subjects exposed to, actively infected with, or recovered from COVID-19. A de-identified subject ID, COVID-19 status, age in years and sex were almost always included in the sample metadata. Where available, HLA class I and class II types were obtained from metadata supplied by the sample provider rather than from assay-based typing. The material from the prospective study consisted of cDNA or gDNA derived from T cells, B-cell-depleted T cells, or PBMCs. The repertoires were made available in a free public database intended to serve as a resource for research on the immune response to SARS-CoV-2.

About this clone itself: Its antigen specificity is not known. No qualities accompany the bases; no much larger clone lies one base away.

General study outcomes and caveats: The quantity of clinical and demographic metadata differed by source and by participant and was supplied without curation.

From a lookup of the germline V gene, CDR1 and CDR2 are SGDLS and YYNGEE. Counted from cysteine to phenylalanine, this CDR3 has 16 amino acids. Left in the record is the CDR3 DNA by itself, 48 bases read in frame from the first base. V and J lose 0 bases and 4 bases, and a span of 16 bases separates them. Whole blood was collected in K2EDTA tubes by collaborating institutions according to the institutions' own protocols. For TCRbeta analysis, collaborator samples were shipped as frozen whole blood, as isolated PBMCs, or as DNA extracted from either sample type. TCRbeta CDR3 regions were amplified from genomic DNA using the immunoSEQ Assay, a bias-controlled multiplex PCR. The study's processing was this. The number of nucleated cells in each sample was estimated by amplification of reference gene primers within the assay. Sequence reads were collapsed and filtered to measure the absolute abundance of every unique TCRbeta CDR3 rearrangement. For each sample, productive Simpson clonality was calculated as the square root of Simpson's diversity index across productive rearrangements. In TCRdb, the immuneACCESS table is reduced to in-frame sequences with V and J assigned. These tables do not hold every clone; where another copy was compared, an unresolved V gene accounts for under half, and the others remain unexplained. Clonal size and the V and J genes are those of that table, whereas D and trimming came from the DNA. Within this sample are around 180,000 clones, with approximately 85% of them counted one time only. Of the sample, more than 2.5% is held by the ten largest clones.

The receptor's source is a man aged 55 to 70 with acute or convalescent COVID-19. Input material: peripheral blood. Recombination connected TRBV9 to TRBJ2-5; D gene: possibly TRBD2, on 6 matching bases. CDR3 protein: CASSVGSRPGGETQYF. The DNA is as follows: TGTGCCAGCAGCGTAGGAAGTAGACCCGGGGGAGAGACCCAGTACTTC.